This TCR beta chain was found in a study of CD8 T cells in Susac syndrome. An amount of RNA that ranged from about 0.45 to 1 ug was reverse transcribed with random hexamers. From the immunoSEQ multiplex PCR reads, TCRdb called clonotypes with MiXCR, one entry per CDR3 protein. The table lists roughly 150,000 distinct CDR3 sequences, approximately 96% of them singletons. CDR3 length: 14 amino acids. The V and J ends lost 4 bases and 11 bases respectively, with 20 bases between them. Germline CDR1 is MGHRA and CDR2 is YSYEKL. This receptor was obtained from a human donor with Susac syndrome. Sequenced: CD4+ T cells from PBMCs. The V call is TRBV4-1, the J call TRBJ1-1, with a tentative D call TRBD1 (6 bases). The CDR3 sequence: CASSPLLRDQGAFF. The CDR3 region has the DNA TGCGCCAGCAGCCCACTCCTCCGGGACCAGGGGGCTTTCTTT.